The entry that follows covers one TCR beta chain sequence. In the original workflow: Amplified reference gene primers provided the basis for estimating nucleated cell counts. Generated by immunoSEQ multiplex PCR, the TCRdb table keeps only in-frame clones and is missing some. V, J and clone size are taken as reported in that table, and D and trimming were inferred from the DNA itself. The sample holds 55,000 to 65,000 clones, 89% seen once. The sample comes from a study of blood T cell repertoires in COVID-19. In the study overall: Some COVID-19 samples were acute and others convalescent; all came from the United States, Italy and Spain. Sources were T cells, B-cell-depleted T cells, or PBMCs; the material itself was cDNA or gDNA.

Germline V gives CDR1 SGHRS, CDR2 YFSETQ. The CDR3 has 16 amino acids. Trimming cost V 3 bases and J 1 base; bases outside gene matches: 2. While infection was still active, Seattle patients were enrolled and then followed longitudinally. The source of this sequence is a woman aged 60-75 years with COVID-19, enrolled during active disease. The specimen sequenced was peripheral blood. The chain recombines TRBV5-1 with TRBJ2-2; 11 nucleotides agree with TRBD2. CDR3 region: CASSSGLAGNTGELFF. CDR3 nucleotide sequence: TGCGCCAGCAGCTCCGGACTAGCGGGGAACACCGGGGAGCTGTTTTTT.